This T cell receptor (beta chain) is drawn from a study of blood T cell repertoires in COVID-19. Looking at the study overall: The study drew acute and convalescent COVID-19 samples from the United States, Italy and Spain.

Trimming took off 7 bases at V and 3 bases at J, with 16 bases between the two ends. The germline V gene has CDR1 MDHEN and CDR2 SYDVKM. This CDR3 spans 15 amino acids. Authors' processing steps: Nucleated cell counts were estimated from reference gene primer amplification. Repertoires were generated with immunoSEQ multiplex PCR, while TCRdb's copy carries only in-frame clones and drops some. That table is the source of V, J and clone size, and D and trimming were worked out from the DNA. The sample has 250,000 to 300,000 clones, about 86% seen once. V usage is TRBV28 and J usage is TRBJ1-5; D unresolved. The TCR originated in a young woman with COVID-19, enrolled during active disease. Sequencing input: peripheral blood. The CDR3 protein is CASTLRLGFNQPQHF. The CDR3 DNA reads as TGTGCCAGCACCCTAAGGTTGGGCTTCAATCAGCCCCAGCATTTT. Full variable domain (rest looked up from reference TRBV28 and TRBJ1-5): DVKVTQSSRYLVKRTGEKVFLECVQDMDHENMFWYRQDPGLGLRLIYFSYDVKMKEKGDIPEGYSVSREKKERFSLILESASTNQTSMYLCASTLRLGFNQPQHFGDGTRLSIL.